Listed below are T cell receptor beta chains from one sample, sequenced in a study of blood T cell repertoires in COVID-19. Libraries were prepared by immunoSEQ multiplex PCR; TCRdb keeps only in-frame clonotypes and omits some of them. Of roughly 15,000 clones listed, around 92% were seen once; the top ten hold less than 10%. The specimen sequenced was peripheral blood. These receptors were collected from a human donor with active COVID-19. The donor label of this sample is uncertain. Each CDR3 is given with its conserved first and last residue. A D gene is named only where the DNA matches it firmly. Clone size is given for some rows only: seen once, a few or many times, or a class if the clone is expanded.

j_call v_call clone_size d_call cdr3_aa cdr3_nt
TRBJ1-2 TRBV9 once TRBD1 CASSSYGQGAKGYTF TGTGCCAGCAGCTCGTACGGGCAGGGGGCGAAGGGCTACACCTTC
TRBJ2-7 TRBV29-1 . TRBD2 CSVEGEGTYEQYF TGCAGCGTTGAAGGGGAGGGCACCTACGAGCAGTACTTC
TRBJ1-1 TRBV5-4 . TRBD1 CASSWGTGEGTEAFF TGTGCCAGCAGCTGGGGGACAGGGGAGGGCACTGAAGCTTTCTTT
TRBJ1-2 TRBV5-4 . TRBD1 CASSPVGQTNYGYTF TGTGCCAGCAGCCCGGTGGGACAGACTAACTATGGCTACACCTTC
TRBJ2-5 TRBV11-3 . . CASSLVFSAGQETQYF TGTGCCAGCAGCTTAGTGTTTTCGGCAGGGCAAGAGACCCAGTACTTC
TRBJ2-2 TRBV7-2 . TRBD2 CASSQTSGRGGELFF TGTGCCAGCAGCCAGACTAGCGGGAGAGGAGGGGAGCTGTTTTTT
TRBJ1-2 TRBV5-1 . . CASSLGTVNYGYTF TGCGCCAGCAGCTTGGGCACAGTTAACTATGGCTACACCTTC
TRBJ2-3 TRBV4-1 . TRBD2 CASSHTGLAGTDTQYF TGCGCCAGCAGCCACACGGGACTAGCGGGAACAGATACGCAGTATTTT
TRBJ1-2 TRBV4-3 once TRBD1 CASSPRTGGNYGYTF TGCGCCAGCAGCCCCCGTACAGGGGGAAACTATGGCTACACCTTC
TRBJ2-7 TRBV2 . TRBD1 CASSDRGLSREQYF TGTGCCAGCAGTGACAGGGGGCTGTCAAGGGAGCAGTACTTC
TRBJ2-1 TRBV19 . . CASSTLTGADYNEQFF TGTGCCAGTAGTACGTTGACAGGTGCTGACTACAATGAGCAGTTCTTC
TRBJ2-7 TRBV6-6 . . CASRLSQGTYEQYF TGTGCCAGCAGACTCTCCCAGGGCACCTACGAGCAGTACTTC
TRBJ2-5 TRBV5-1 . TRBD1 CASSLGDRFQETQYF TGCGCCAGCAGCTTGGGGGACAGATTCCAAGAGACCCAGTACTTC
TRBJ2-5 TRBV7-2 once TRBD2 CASSLGSTSGGQETQYF TGTGCCAGCAGCTTAGGGTCGACTAGCGGCGGCCAAGAGACCCAGTACTTC
TRBJ1-1 TRBV29-1 . . CSPGPRMIIEAFF TGCAGCCCGGGACCGAGGATGATCATTGAAGCTTTCTTT
TRBJ2-7 TRBV2 . TRBD1 CASKGQSYEQYF TGTGCCAGCAAGGGACAGAGCTACGAGCAGTACTTC
TRBJ2-7 TRBV10-1 few . CASSESKGGGRPRTYEQYF TGCGCCAGCAGTGAGTCGAAGGGCGGAGGGCGCCCTCGAACCTACGAGCAGTACTTC
TRBJ2-1 TRBV6-6 . TRBD2 CASSYALAGGYNEQFF TGTGCCAGCAGTTACGCCCTAGCGGGGGGTTACAATGAGCAGTTCTTC
TRBJ2-3 TRBV5-1 . . CASSLALASNTQYF TGCGCCAGCAGCTTGGCGCTAGCTTCCAATACGCAGTATTTT
TRBJ1-1 TRBV10-3 . TRBD1 CAISVTGANTEAFF TGTGCCATCAGTGTGACAGGGGCGAACACTGAAGCTTTCTTT
TRBJ2-7 TRBV6-5 . TRBD2 CASSYQRRGSYEQYF TGTGCCAGCAGTTACCAGAGGCGGGGGTCCTACGAGCAGTACTTC
TRBJ2-3 TRBV7-9 . . CASSPSGDTQYF TGTGCCAGCAGCCCATCAGGGGATACGCAGTATTTT
TRBJ2-7 TRBV5-6 . . CASSFSREAYF TGTGCCAGCAGCTTTAGTCGTGAGGCGTACTTC
TRBJ2-3 TRBV19 . TRBD2 CASSSPTLADTDTQYF TGTGCCAGTAGTTCCCCGACTCTAGCGGACACAGATACGCAGTATTTT
TRBJ1-6 TRBV7-9 . . CASSLAAGVYGYNSPLHF TGTGCCAGCAGCTTAGCGGCAGGGGTATATGGGTATAATTCACCCCTCCACTTT
TRBJ2-1 TRBV7-2 . TRBD1 CASSRTGVNEQFF TGTGCCAGCAGCCGGACAGGGGTAAATGAGCAGTTCTTC
TRBJ2-5 TRBV4-1 . TRBD2 CASSQLGLARETQYF TGCGCCAGCAGCCAATTGGGACTAGCACGTGAGACCCAGTACTTC
TRBJ1-1 TRBV19 . . CASSIDLFGSEAFF TGTGCCAGTAGTATTGACCTCTTCGGGTCTGAAGCTTTCTTT
TRBJ2-1 TRBV5-1 . TRBD2 CASGLAGGNEQFF TGCGCCAGCGGACTAGCGGGGGGAAATGAGCAGTTCTTC
TRBJ2-5 TRBV18 . TRBD2 CASSPPTSGRSQETQYF TGTGCCAGCTCACCACCGACTAGCGGGAGGTCCCAAGAGACCCAGTACTTC
TRBJ2-7 TRBV7-8 . TRBD1 CASSPPGQGNSYEQYF TGTGCCAGCAGCCCACCTGGACAGGGTAACTCCTACGAGCAGTACTTC
TRBJ1-1 TRBV30 . TRBD1 CAWSMGTGDYTSSYTEAFF TGTGCCTGGAGTATGGGGACAGGGGATTACACGTCTTCGTACACTGAAGCTTTCTTT
TRBJ1-4 TRBV6-6 . TRBD1 CASRPQGATNEKLFF TGTGCCAGCAGACCACAGGGGGCAACTAATGAAAAACTGTTTTTT
TRBJ2-7 TRBV14 . . CASSPIRGWEQYF TGTGCCAGCAGCCCGATTCGGGGTTGGGAGCAGTACTTC
TRBJ2-1 TRBV5-1 . TRBD1 CASGTIAGGYSYNEQFF TGCGCCAGCGGAACCATCGCAGGGGGCTATTCCTACAATGAGCAGTTCTTC
TRBJ1-2 TRBV19 . . CASSNRGNPYGYTF TGTGCCAGTAGTAATCGGGGGAATCCCTATGGCTACACCTTC
TRBJ2-6 TRBV5-1 . . CASSSNSGANVLTF TGCGCCAGCAGCAGCAACTCTGGGGCCAACGTCCTGACTTTC
TRBJ1-3 TRBV6-5 . TRBD1 CASRSPGGTGNTIYF TGTGCCAGCAGAAGCCCAGGGGGAACTGGAAACACCATATATTTT
TRBJ1-5 TRBV3-1/TRBV3-2 . . CASRLQGLGNQPQHF TGTGCCAGCAGACTCCAGGGTTTGGGGAATCAGCCCCAGCATTTT
TRBJ2-7 TRBV6-6 . . CASTLGGREQYF TGTGCCAGCACCTTGGGGGGGCGCGAGCAGTACTTC
TRBJ1-1 TRBV6-6 . TRBD1 CASRSGQEAFF TGTGCCAGCAGATCGGGACAGGAAGCTTTCTTT
TRBJ2-2 TRBV7-9 . . CASNLMGRTNTGELFF TGTGCCAGCAACCTTATGGGGCGGACGAACACCGGGGAGCTGTTTTTT
TRBJ1-5 TRBV19 once TRBD1 CASSGPGQGFRQPQHF TGTGCCAGTAGTGGCCCGGGACAGGGGTTTAGACAGCCCCAGCATTTT